Listed here are 28 T cell receptor beta chains from one sample, sequenced in a study of molecular identifiers for immune sequencing clone quantification. One entry per CDR3 protein results from TCRdb running MiXCR on the PCR reads. The sample has 400,000 to 600,000 distinct CDR3 sequences, about 25% seen once; the top ten hold 0.76%. The sequenced sample was naive CD8+ T cells from blood, with Jurkat cell RNA spiked in. Subset noted: FACS-sorted CD8+CD4-CCR7+CD45RA+ naive T cells. All receptors come from a human donor in good health. Some libraries in this study had Jurkat cell RNA spiked in.

With respect to this clonotype: Just one base apart from a much larger clone, this may be a read error. This rearrangement joins TRBV9 to TRBJ2-1; D is perhaps TRBD2 (6 bases). The germline V gene encodes CDR1 SGDLS and CDR2 YYNGEE. V dropped 0 bases and J dropped 10 bases, with 11 bases sitting between them. The CDR3 extends over 13 amino acids. CDR3 nucleotides: TGTGCCAGCAGCGTAGCGGAGGGCGTCGAGCAGTTCTTC. The encoded protein is CASSVAEGVEQFF. The entire variable domain, with the rest obtained from reference TRBV9 and TRBJ2-1, is as follows: DSGVTQTPKHLITATGQRVTLRCSPRSGDLSVYWYQQSLDQGLQFLIQYYNGEERAKGNILERFSAQQFPDLHSELNLSSLELGDSALYFCASSVAEGVEQFFGPGTRLTVL.

Points on this clonotype: A much larger clonotype is one base distant, so this may be a read error. The chain links TRBV4-3 to TRBJ1-1, with D unresolved. This CDR3 is built from 15 residues. The germline V gene has CDR1 LGHNA and CDR2 YSLEER. Trimming cost V 5 bases and J 2 bases, with 15 bases left between them. In nucleotides, the CDR3 is TGCGCCAGCAGCTTAATAACGAACCCCAACACTGAAGCTTTCTTT. It yields the protein CASSLITNPNTEAFF.

This clonotype has more than one count but fewer than ten. The gene calls are TRBV27 and TRBJ1-6; D might be TRBD1 (6 bases). The CDR3 totals 14 residues. Germline assignment: CDR1 MNHEY and CDR2 SMNVEV (reference sequence). V shed 3 bases and J shed 7 bases, with 10 bases lying between them. DNA for the CDR3: TGTGCCAGCAGTTTCCAGGGGTTCAATTCACCCCTCCACTTT. Protein sequence: CASSFQGFNSPLHF.

This clonotype has only a few counts. The chain uses TRBV19 and TRBJ1-5; 10 nucleotides line up with TRBD1. The CDR3 runs to 15 residues. The germline V gene has CDR1 LNHDA and CDR2 SQIVND (reference sequence). V shed 5 bases and J 7 bases; nucleotides not matched to a gene: 8. The CDR3 nucleotides are TGTGCCAGTAGTCTCCTGACAGGGGGCGACCAGCCCCAGCATTTT. Its translation is CASSLLTGGDQPQHF. The complete variable domain, with remaining parts taken from reference TRBV19 and TRBJ1-5, reads DGGITQSPKYLFRKEGQNVTLSCEQNLNHDAMYWYRQDPGQGLRLIYYSQIVNDFQKGDIAEGYSVSREKKESFPLTVTSAQKNPTAFYLCASSLLTGGDQPQHFGDGTRLSIL.

The chain carries TRBV28 and TRBJ2-3; the D gene could be TRBD1 or TRBD2 (5 bases each). Trimming took off 7 bases at V and 0 bases at J, with 20 bases between the two ends. CDR1 MDHEN and CDR2 SYDVKM come from the germline V gene. The CDR3 length is 17 residues. CDR3 amino acids: CASTPWGSPGSTDTQYF. For the CDR3, the DNA is TGTGCCAGCACCCCATGGGGGTCCCCTGGTAGCACAGATACGCAGTATTTT.

A note on this clonotype: This may be a read error, as it is one base from a much larger clone. The chain combines TRBV20-1 with TRBJ2-7; D gene unclear. The length of the CDR3 is 13 residues. The germline V gene has CDR1 DFQATT and CDR2 SNEGSKA (reference sequence). The CDR3 is CSANEGTTYELYF. The CDR3 nucleotides are TGCAGTGCAAATGAAGGAACTACCTACGAGCTGTACTTC.

As to this clonotype: A clone one base away is much larger, so this may be a read error. The chain recombines TRBV20-1 with TRBJ2-3; tentatively, D is TRBD1 (7 bases). CDR1 and CDR2 (germline): DFQATT, SNEGSKA (reference sequence). CDR3 length: 18 residues. This chain's CDR3 is CCARDRRGRPTSTDTQYF. In nucleotides, the CDR3 is TGCTGTGCTAGAGATCGCAGGGGGAGGCCAACGAGCACAGATACGCAGTATTTT.

The J gene is TRBJ2-5, the V gene TRBV20-1; tentative D call: TRBD1 (5 bases). CDR1 is DFQATT and CDR2 is SNEGSKA in the germline V gene (reference sequence). Deletions cut 7 bases from V and 2 bases from J, with 26 bases between. There are 17 residues in the CDR3. The CDR3 DNA follows: TGCAGTGGCGTATCCCTAGGGGCAGTTCCCGTACAAGAGACCCAGTACTTC. Protein product: CSGVSLGAVPVQETQYF.

To note about this clonotype: One end of the junction fails to match germline, which may point to a read error. This chain uses TRBV27 with TRBJ2-5, with 10 nucleotides matching TRBD1. The CDR3 length is 13 residues. Looked up from germline, CDR1 is MNHEY and CDR2 is SMNVEV (reference sequence). The CDR3 protein is CASRGQGMETQCF. In DNA form, the CDR3 reads TGTGCCAGCAGGGGACAGGGGATGGAGACCCAGTGCTTC.

This clonotype came up many times. This chain uses TRBV12-3 or TRBV12-4 with TRBJ1-1; D unclear. CDR3 length equals 14 residues. V was pared by 5 bases and J by 5 bases, with 15 bases between. The CDR3 is CASSPSLGRTEAFF. DNA for the CDR3: TGTGCCAGCAGTCCATCGTTGGGTCGGACTGAAGCTTTCTTT.

Concerning this clonotype itself: A much larger clonotype is one base distant, so this may be a read error. The rearrangement uses TRBV5-6 and TRBJ2-3, with TRBD2 matching over 11 bases. Germline CDR1 reads SGHDT; CDR2 reads YYEEEE. The CDR3 has 18 amino acids. CDR3 in DNA: TGTGCCAGCAGCTTCGGTAGGGCTAGCGGGAGGATAACAGGTACGCAGTATTTT. This gives the protein CASSFGRASGRITGTQYF.

This clonotype came up a few times. V usage is TRBV7-2 and J usage is TRBJ2-1, with D unresolved. The CDR3 has 15 residues. Germline CDR1 and CDR2: SGHTA and FQGNSA. Trimming removed 5 bases from V and 2 bases from J, with 13 bases in between. The CDR3 region has the DNA TGTGCCAGCAGCCCCCCAGCGACACCCTACAATGAGCAGTTCTTC. Protein sequence: CASSPPATPYNEQFF.

This clonotype was counted at least ten times. The CDR3 DNA reads TGCAGTGCTAGGGGCCGACAGGGTAGGTCCTACGAGCAGTACTTC. Amino acids: CSARGRQGRSYEQYF. The chain combines TRBV20-1 with TRBJ2-7; 7 bases map to TRBD1. The J segment lost 1 base and the V segment lost 3 bases, leaving 9 bases of the junction unmatched. The CDR3 has 15 amino acids. CDR1 and CDR2 (germline): DFQATT, SNEGSKA (reference sequence).

The table lists this clonotype with many counts. The chain joins TRBV6-5 to TRBJ2-1; TRBD1 agrees at 9 bases. Germline V gives CDR1 MNHEY, CDR2 SVGAGI. This CDR3 comprises 15 residues. V was clipped by 4 bases and J by 8 bases; unmatched bases: 9. CDR3 region: CASSLGTGKYHEQFF. Written as DNA, the CDR3 is TGTGCCAGCAGTTTAGGGACAGGGAAGTACCATGAGCAGTTCTTC.

In its sample, this clonotype was seen a few times. The CDR3 coding sequence is TGTGCCAGCAGCGTCGAAGCGGGGGCCACTTACGAGCAGTACTTC. It translates to CASSVEAGATYEQYF. The chain joins TRBV9 to TRBJ2-7, with 8 bases aligning to TRBD2. Germline V CDR1 and CDR2: SGDLS, YYNGEE. Trimming at V came to 2 bases and at J to 4 bases, leaving 8 bases not matched to a gene. CDR3 size: 15 residues.

There are many counts of this clonotype. The rearrangement joins TRBV20-1 to TRBJ2-7; 8 nucleotides line up with TRBD2. The CDR3 length is 15 residues. Germline V CDR1 and CDR2: DFQATT, SNEGSKA (reference sequence). Trimming took 1 base from V and 2 from J; bases not matched to a gene: 7. CDR3 bases: TGCAGTGCTAGAGGTCCTAGCGGGTCAGCCTACGAGCAGTACTTC. Its translation is CSARGPSGSAYEQYF.

A few counts support this clonotype. No conserved phenylalanine or tryptophan is present at the end of the CDR3, so a read error is the likely explanation. This chain uses TRBV11-2 with TRBJ2-1; 8 nucleotides line up with TRBD2. Germline-derived CDR1 and CDR2 are SGHAT and FQNNGV. This CDR3 comprises 15 residues. J gave up 4 bases and V 3 bases, and 5 bases lay outside the gene matches. CDR3 bases: TGTGCCAGCAGCTTCACCATAGCGGGATACAATGAGCAGTTCTCC. Encoded protein: CASSFTIAGYNEQFS.

Turning to this clonotype: At one end the junction does not follow the germline gene, possibly because of a read error. The CDR3 DNA sequence: TGTGCCAGCAGCTCGGGAGAGTTCCTAAATTCCCCCCTCCCCTTT. This translates into CASSSGEFLNSPLPF. The chain has TRBV7-9 and TRBJ1-6, with unresolved D. Germline CDR1 reads SEHNR; CDR2 reads FQNEAQ (reference sequence). The length of the CDR3 is 15 residues.

On this clonotype: One end of the junction is discordant with germline, which a read error may explain. The gene calls are TRBV23-1 and TRBJ1-3; D is unresolved. TRBV23-1 is labeled an ORF, and its function is uncertain. The CDR3 runs to 14 residues. The CDR3 DNA reads TGCGCCAGCACCTTACACCTACTCTGGAAACACCATATATTT. As protein: CASTLHLLWKHHIF.

V is TRBV7-9 and J is TRBJ2-5, with D possibly TRBD1 on 5 matching bases. The germline V gene has CDR1 SEHNR and CDR2 FQNEAQ (reference sequence). CDR3 length equals 15 residues. The V and J ends lost 5 bases and 4 bases respectively, with 17 bases between them. In DNA, the CDR3 is TGTGCCAGCAGCCTAACAGGTTCCTCGGGAGAGACCCAGTACTTC. Its translation: CASSLTGSSGETQYF.

A word on this clonotype: The junction shows a germline mismatch at one end, possibly a read error. CDR3 sequence reads: CASRRGLAGGPTRELFF. Here the CDR3 DNA reads TGTGCCAGCAGAAGGGGACTAGCGGGAGGGCCCACCCGGGAGCTGTTTTTT. This rearrangement joins TRBV12-3 or TRBV12-4 to TRBJ2-2; 16 positions agree with TRBD2. This CDR3 comprises 17 residues.

Comment on this clonotype: A much larger clone lies one base from this, so it may be a read error. This chain connects TRBV24-1 to TRBJ1-1; maybe TRBD1 (5 bases). V lost 12 bases, J lost 7 bases, and 17 bases lay in between. The CDR3 loop spans 12 amino acids. Germline loops: CDR1 KGHDR, CDR2 SFDVKD. The CDR3 is CASEEGSGEAFF. As DNA, the CDR3 is TGTGCCTCCGAGGAGGGGTCGGGTGAAGCTTTCTTT.

This clonotype was seen once. The V and J genes are TRBV6-6 and TRBJ1-2; no clear D gene. The germline V gene encodes CDR1 MNHNY and CDR2 SVGAGI (reference sequence). This CDR3 comprises 15 residues. V gave up 8 bases and J gave up 0 bases, with 16 bases separating them. CDR3 nucleotides: TGTGCCAGCGGAACCGTGGCAGAGCCTAACTATGGCTACACCTTC. Its protein is CASGTVAEPNYGYTF.

This clonotype was counted a few times. CDR3: CASSVGTGDSYEQYF. CDR3 DNA: TGTGCCAGTAGTGTCGGGACAGGGGATTCCTACGAGCAGTACTTC. The rearrangement joins TRBV19 to TRBJ2-7, with TRBD1 matching over 10 bases. The germline CDR1 and CDR2 sequences are LNHDA and SQIVND (reference sequence). V lost 5 bases, J lost 1 base, and 5 bases stayed unmatched. The CDR3 covers 15 residues.

This clonotype was observed a handful of times. The chain recombines TRBV11-2 with TRBJ1-2; D remains unclear. The length of the CDR3 is 16 residues. Germline V gene sequence: CDR1 SGHAT, CDR2 FQNNGV. Trimming removed 4 bases at V and 8 bases at J, with 23 bases between. The CDR3 sequence: CASSSPLTASLFGYTF. CDR3 DNA sequence: TGTGCCAGCAGCTCCCCCCTCACGGCCAGTCTTTTCGGCTACACCTTC.

This clonotype was observed a few times. The chain combines TRBV14 with TRBJ1-1; 8 positions match TRBD1. The CDR3 sequence is 15 residues long. The J segment lost 6 bases and the V segment lost 3 bases, leaving 9 bases of the junction unmatched. Germline V gives CDR1 SGHDN, CDR2 FVKESK. Here the CDR3 reads CASSHEQGALSEAFF. The CDR3 nucleotides are TGTGCCAGCAGCCATGAGCAGGGGGCGCTATCTGAAGCTTTCTTT.

This clonotype appeared a few times. The rearrangement links TRBV4-3 to TRBJ1-2, with a tentative D call TRBD1 (5 bases). The CDR3 totals 15 residues. The germline V and J ends were trimmed by 0 bases and 2 bases, with 10 bases remaining between them. Germline lookup yields CDR1 LGHNA and CDR2 YSLEER. The CDR3 DNA sequence: TGCGCCAGCAGCCAAGATATGGGGGGGAACTATGGCTACACCTTC. It specifies CASSQDMGGNYGYTF.

Concerning this clonotype: Being one base from a much bigger clone, this may be a read error. The J gene is TRBJ1-6, the V gene TRBV28; D not resolved. The V gene's germline CDR1 is MDHEN and CDR2 SYDVKM. The CDR3 is made up of 14 amino acids. The CDR3: CASGFSNYNSPLHF. For the CDR3, the DNA is TGTGCCAGCGGTTTTTCCAACTATAATTCACCCCTCCACTTT.